One sample yielded the 23 T cell receptor beta chains listed below, sequenced in a study of Ad26.COV2.S vaccination and SARS-CoV-2 variants. Profiled with immunoSEQ multiplex PCR; TCRdb holds only in-frame clones, not every one. Among almost 400,000 clones, approximately 90% were seen once, and the ten largest hold around 1.9%. Treatment: roughly 20 received Ad26.COV2.S at low or high dose, single or two shots; roughly 5 received placebo; per-sample allocation not given. Sampling took place 63 days after the first vaccine or placebo injection. This material consisted of peripheral blood, taken in a trial of Ad26.COV2.S vaccine versus placebo. The receptors were gathered from a person between 18 and 65 years old who received the Ad26.COV2.S COVID-19 vaccine or a placebo.

V and J are TRBV5-1 and TRBJ2-3, with 9 bases that match TRBD2. The length of the CDR3 is 16 residues. The ends lost 2 bases at V and 0 bases at J; junction bases unmatched: 4. CDR1 and CDR2 (germline): SGHRS, YFSETQ. CDR3 DNA: TGCGCCAGCAGCTTCCTAGCGGGATCTAGCACAGATACGCAGTATTTT. Translation gives CASSFLAGSSTDTQYF.

This clone was seen more than once but under ten times. The V call is TRBV29-1, the J call TRBJ1-6; 7 bases are shared with TRBD1. Per germline, CDR1 SQVTM and CDR2 ANQGSEA. The junction had 6 bases not matched to a gene; V was cut back by 6 bases and J by 7 bases. The CDR3 loop spans 13 amino acids. The CDR3 nucleotides read TGCAGCGTAGCGGACAGGCAGAATTCACCCCTCCACTTT. Protein: CSVADRQNSPLHF.

Details on this clone: This CDR3 is also generated by other DNA sequences in the sample. The gene calls are TRBV20-1 and TRBJ2-1; TRBD2 is a possible D gene (6 bases). CDR1 is DFQATT and CDR2 is SNEGSKA in the germline V gene (reference sequence). The V and J ends lost 3 bases and 0 bases respectively, with 9 bases between them. The CDR3 runs to 14 residues. The CDR3 loop is CSASAGSSYNEQFF. CDR3 sequence (DNA): TGCAGTGCTAGTGCGGGGAGCTCCTACAATGAGCAGTTCTTC.

To note about this clone: The junction differs from germline at one of its ends, possibly a read error. The chain employs TRBV18 and TRBJ2-3, with 8 positions matching TRBD2. Germline loops: CDR1 KGHSH, CDR2 LQKENI. The CDR3 loop spans 15 amino acids. CDR3 region: CASSPVAGNTDTQYF. CDR3 coding DNA: TGTGCCAGTTCACCGGTAGCGGGAAACACAGATACGCAGTATTTT.

The chain links TRBV20-1 to TRBJ2-7; D perhaps matches TRBD2 (6 bases). The V gene's germline CDR1 is DFQATT and CDR2 SNEGSKA (reference sequence). This CDR3 region has 11 residues. V was clipped by 5 bases and J by 10 bases, with 15 bases between them. The CDR3 nucleotides read TGCAGTGCTCCCTCGGGAGCGGTACAGTACTTC. The encoded protein is CSAPSGAVQYF.

The gene calls are TRBV6-5 and TRBJ2-1, with 11 bases that match TRBD2. The CDR3 has 14 amino acids. Germline V lookup: CDR1 MNHEY, CDR2 SVGAGI. V lost 7 bases and J lost 8; bases outside the gene matches: 7. The CDR3 coding sequence is TGTGCCAGCAATCGACTAGCGGGAAAGGATGAGCAGTTCTTC. The encoded protein is CASNRLAGKDEQFF.

This chain joins TRBV11-2 and TRBJ2-2, with D unresolved. Germline-derived CDR1 and CDR2 are SGHAT and FQNNGV. The CDR3 has 15 residues. V was shortened by 1 base and J by 1 base, with 7 bases between the two germline ends. The CDR3 reads CASSLVHKNTGELFF. The CDR3 bases are TGTGCCAGCAGCTTAGTTCACAAGAACACCGGGGAGCTGTTTTTT. The entire variable domain, with the rest obtained from reference TRBV11-2 and TRBJ2-2, is as follows: EAGVAQSPRYKIIEKRQSVAFWCNPISGHATLYWYQQILGQGPKLLIQFQNNGVVDDSQLPKDRFSAERLKGVDSTLKIQPAKLEDSAVYLCASSLVHKNTGELFFGEGSRLTVL.

The chain couples TRBV30 to TRBJ2-3; D is ambiguous. The CDR3 contains 13 residues. Germline V CDR1 and CDR2: GTSNPN, SVGIG (reference sequence). Trimming removed 1 base at V and 5 bases at J, with 10 bases between. CDR3 protein: CAWSAKGLDTQYF. The DNA of the CDR3 is TGTGCCTGGAGTGCCAAAGGGTTAGATACGCAGTATTTT.

The chain couples TRBV7-2 to TRBJ1-3; D uncertain. V lost 4 bases to trimming and J lost 0 bases, with 13 bases between them. Germline lookup yields CDR1 SGHTA and CDR2 FQGNSA. There are 16 residues in the CDR3. The CDR3 DNA reads TGTGCCAGCAGCTCCGGGTCAGTCTACTCTGGAAACACCATATATTTT. This codes for CASSSGSVYSGNTIYF.

With regard to this clone: The sample contains more than one DNA sequence encoding this CDR3. V gene TRBV27 combines with J gene TRBJ2-1; tentatively, D is TRBD1 or TRBD2 (5 bases each). Germline CDR1 reads MNHEY; CDR2 reads SMNVEV (reference sequence). This CDR3 comprises 13 residues. Trimming took off 3 bases at V and 6 bases at J, with 9 bases between the two ends. The CDR3 sequence is CASSFRGGNEQFF. CDR3 nucleotides: TGTGCCAGCAGTTTCCGGGGCGGCAATGAGCAGTTCTTC.

The rearrangement links TRBV27 to TRBJ2-1; TRBD2 aligns across 12 bases. Germline CDR1 reads MNHEY; CDR2 reads SMNVEV (reference sequence). J was trimmed by 6 bases and V by 6 bases; bases with no gene match: 3. The CDR3 loop spans 14 amino acids. CDR3 protein: CASRASGRGNEQFF. CDR3 nucleotide sequence: TGTGCCAGCAGGGCTAGCGGGAGGGGCAATGAGCAGTTCTTC.

V gene TRBV28 combines with J gene TRBJ2-7, with D maybe TRBD1 (5 bases). Germline assignment: CDR1 MDHEN and CDR2 SYDVKM. With 3 bases removed from V and 2 bases from J, the gap between germline ends came to 14 bases. The CDR3 extends over 15 amino acids. CDR3: CASSFPRASTYEQYF. The CDR3 DNA sequence: TGTGCCAGCAGTTTCCCCAGGGCTAGTACCTACGAGCAGTACTTC.

This clone appeared once. V usage is TRBV3-1 (or the pseudogene TRBV3-2) and J usage is TRBJ2-1, with 11 bases identical to TRBD2. Germline CDR1 and CDR2: LGHDT and YNNKEL (reference sequence). The trim removed 0 bases at V and 7 bases at J, leaving 5 bases unmatched. The CDR3 sequence is 16 residues long. CDR3 residues: CASSQDASGRLNEQFF. For the CDR3, the DNA is TGTGCCAGCAGCCAAGACGCTAGCGGGAGGTTAAATGAGCAGTTCTTC.

The chain joins TRBV7-2 to TRBJ2-3, with 10 bases that match TRBD2. J gave up 4 bases and V 5 bases, and 9 bases lay outside the gene matches. Germline values: CDR1 SGHTA, CDR2 FQGNSA. The CDR3 has 16 amino acids. CDR3 DNA sequence: TGTGCCAGCAGCCTGACTCTAGGGACTAGCGCAGATACGCAGTATTTT. Translating gives CASSLTLGTSADTQYF. Variable domain in full (rest from reference TRBV7-2 and TRBJ2-3): GAGVSQSPSNKVTEKGKDVELRCDPISGHTALYWYRQSLGQGLEFLIYFQGNSAPDKSGLPSDRFSAERTGGSVSTLTIQRTQQEDSAVYLCASSLTLGTSADTQYFGPGTRLTVL.

The chain combines TRBV7-8 with TRBJ2-1, with D hard to call. The CDR3 has 12 residues. The V end lost 2 bases, the J end lost 7 bases, and 6 bases lay between the germline ends. Germline CDR1 SGHVS, CDR2 FQNEAQ. DNA of the CDR3: TGTGCCAGCAGCTTATTTAGGAATGAGCAGTTCTTC. Translation gives CASSLFRNEQFF. The full variable domain, completed using reference TRBV7-8 and TRBJ2-1, is GAGVSQSPRYKVAKRGQDVALRCDPISGHVSLFWYQQALGQGPEFLTYFQNEAQLDKSGLPSDRFFAERPEGSVSTLKIQRTQQEDSAVYLCASSLFRNEQFFGPGTRLTVL.

This chain joins TRBV18 and TRBJ1-6; TRBD1 aligns across 11 bases. Germline V CDR1 and CDR2: KGHSH, LQKENI. CDR3 size: 14 residues. The V and J ends lost 5 bases and 8 bases, in that order; junction bases with no gene match: 2. This chain's CDR3 is CASSRTGGDSPLHF. The CDR3 DNA reads as TGTGCCAGCTCAAGGACAGGGGGCGATTCACCCCTCCACTTT.

This chain joins TRBV28 and TRBJ1-3; 7 bases map to TRBD1. V lost 6 bases and J lost 0; bases outside the gene matches: 8. Germline loops: CDR1 MDHEN, CDR2 SYDVKM. The CDR3 consists of 16 residues. The CDR3 protein is CASSYRGGTSGNTIYF. CDR3 DNA: TGTGCCAGCAGCTACAGGGGAGGTACCTCTGGAAACACCATATATTTT. Based on the CDR3 plus reference TRBV28 and TRBJ1-3, the full variable domain is DVKVTQSSRYLVKRTGEKVFLECVQDMDHENMFWYRQDPGLGLRLIYFSYDVKMKEKGDIPEGYSVSREKKERFSLILESASTNQTSMYLCASSYRGGTSGNTIYFGEGSWLTVV.

The chain is built from TRBV4-1 and TRBJ1-1, with unresolved D. V lost 0 bases and J 4 bases, leaving 12 bases between the germline ends. The CDR3 extends over 15 amino acids. From germline, CDR1 is MGHRA and CDR2 YSYEKL. The CDR3 protein is CASSQDKVPVTEAFF. The CDR3 bases are TGCGCCAGCAGCCAAGATAAGGTCCCAGTCACTGAAGCTTTCTTT.

J is TRBJ2-5 and V is TRBV24-1; TRBD2 aligns across 10 bases. Germline V gene data show CDR1 as KGHDR and CDR2 as SFDVKD. This CDR3 contains 13 residues. V trimming: 4 bases; J trimming: 11 bases; junction bases outside the gene matches: 6. The CDR3 reads CATSEKLAGEQYF. The DNA of the CDR3 is TGTGCCACCAGTGAGAAGCTAGCGGGAGAACAGTACTTC.

To note about this clone: This specimen includes other DNA sequences encoding the same CDR3. In DNA, the CDR3 is TGCGCCAGCAGCCACTCCGGGACAGGGTCCTACGAGCAGTACTTC. Translation: CASSHSGTGSYEQYF. The J gene is TRBJ2-7, the V gene TRBV4-3; TRBD1 aligns across 9 bases. With V trimmed by 3 bases and J by 1 base, 4 bases remained unmatched. CDR3 length: 15 amino acids. Germline V gene sequence: CDR1 LGHNA, CDR2 YSLEER.

The chain has TRBV7-8 and TRBJ2-5; 8 nucleotides align to TRBD2. J gave up 2 bases and V 1 base, and 3 bases lay outside the gene matches. The length of the CDR3 is 15 residues. The germline V gene encodes CDR1 SGHVS and CDR2 FQNEAQ. The CDR3 nucleotides are TGTGCCAGCAGCTTAGTGGCGGGAGGACAAGAGACCCAGTACTTC. Protein product: CASSLVAGGQETQYF.

The chain recombines TRBV6-6 with TRBJ2-3; D uncertain. Germline values: CDR1 MNHNY, CDR2 SVGAGI (reference sequence). The CDR3 has 14 amino acids. Trimming shortened V by 0 bases and J by 1 base, and 5 bases separated the two germline ends. CDR3 loop: CASSYSDGTDTQYF. CDR3 DNA sequence: TGTGCCAGCAGTTACTCGGATGGCACAGATACGCAGTATTTT.

This chain links TRBV6-5 with TRBJ2-7, with TRBD2 identical over 11 bases. The germline V gene has CDR1 MNHEY and CDR2 SVGAGI. This CDR3 region has 14 residues. V dropped 7 bases and J dropped 6; count of bases not matched to a gene: 8. CDR3 sequence (DNA): TGTGCCAGCAATCCCCTAGCGGGAGGTAGCGAGCAGTACTTC. As protein: CASNPLAGGSEQYF.